This entry describes one T cell receptor (beta chain). As yet, its antigen is unknown. CDR1 and CDR2 from the germline V gene are SGDLS and YYNGEE. The CDR3 covers 16 residues. V lost 4 bases, J lost 4 bases, and 17 bases lay in between. The method was immunoSEQ multiplex PCR; TCRdb's version includes in-frame clones alone and lacks a portion of them. Among about 70,000 clones listed, about 90% were seen once. The sample comes from a study of lymphopenia after photon versus proton radiotherapy. Whole-study findings and limits: Photon-treated patients lost naive T cells and TCR diversity; proton-treated stayed stable.

This receptor was taken from a middle-aged woman with cholangiocarcinoma. V usage is TRBV9 and J usage is TRBJ1-4; D perhaps matches TRBD1 (6 bases). The sample here was peripheral blood, taken from a patient treated with photon-based radiotherapy. This chain's CDR3 is CASSHSRTDLNEKLFF. Here the CDR3 DNA reads TGTGCCAGCAGCCATTCCCGGACAGACCTTAATGAAAAACTGTTTTTT.